Following are 21 T cell receptor beta chains from one sample sequenced in a study of cytomegalovirus exposure and HLA in healthy donors. PCR used 60 Vbeta primers and 13 Jbeta primers. Some clones are missing from TCRdb's copy, which holds only in-frame ones; the method was immunoSEQ multiplex PCR. The table lists under 45,000 clones. The sample comprised PBMCs. The receptors shown here come from a male donor in good health and CMV-seronegative.

This sequence joins TRBV18 and TRBJ1-5; 12 bases match TRBD1. The CDR3 is made up of 16 amino acids. Germline V gene data show CDR1 as KGHSH and CDR2 as LQKENI. Trimming took 4 bases from V and 7 from J; bases not matched to a gene: 8. The CDR3 region is CASSLQGQGAKQPQHF. The CDR3 DNA follows: TGTGCCAGCTCACTACAGGGACAGGGGGCAAAACAGCCCCAGCATTTT.

The V call is TRBV27, the J call TRBJ2-3, with 7 bases lining up with TRBD2. Unmatched junction bases numbered 3, after V lost 2 bases and J lost 1 base. Per germline, CDR1 MNHEY and CDR2 SMNVEV (reference sequence). The CDR3 is 15 residues long. The CDR3 spells CASSLDAGGTDTQYF. CDR3 bases: TGTGCCAGCAGTTTAGATGCGGGGGGCACAGATACGCAGTATTTT.

V gene TRBV10-3 combines with J gene TRBJ2-7, with D possibly TRBD1 on 5 matching bases. CDR3 size: 13 residues. The germline V and J ends were trimmed by 6 bases and 1 base, with 10 bases remaining between them. The V gene's germline CDR1 is ENHRY and CDR2 SYGVKD. The CDR3 coding sequence is TGTGCCATCAGGGGGCCAGCTTCCTACGAGCAGTACTTC. Encoded protein: CAIRGPASYEQYF.

The chain joins TRBV5-1 to TRBJ2-1, with D possibly being TRBD2 (7 bases). V shed 0 bases and J shed 7 bases, with 11 bases lying between them. The CDR3 is 14 residues long. CDR1 and CDR2 (germline): SGHRS, YFSETQ. Here the CDR3 reads CASSLARGGNEQFF. As DNA, the CDR3 is TGCGCCAGCAGCTTGGCCAGGGGAGGGAATGAGCAGTTCTTC.

The CDR3 DNA reads as TGCAGCGCGATGGGTACAGGAGACGCCATGAACACTGAAGCTTTCTTT. Its translation is CSAMGTGDAMNTEAFF. V gene TRBV29-1 combines with J gene TRBJ1-1; D is perhaps TRBD1 (5 bases). V was cut by 7 bases and J by 0 bases, with 21 bases left in between. The germline V gene encodes CDR1 SQVTM and CDR2 ANQGSEA. The CDR3 is 16 residues long.

CDR3 loop: CASTGQYNSPLHF. The CDR3 DNA reads TGTGCCAGCACGGGACAGTATAATTCACCCCTCCACTTT. This chain links TRBV28 with TRBJ1-6; 7 bases line up with TRBD1. This CDR3 has 13 residues. Germline V gene data show CDR1 as MDHEN and CDR2 as SYDVKM. J lost 4 bases, V lost 7 bases, and 1 base had no gene match.

This chain connects TRBV13 to TRBJ2-5; unclear D gene. Trimming pared 1 base from V and 14 bases from J, leaving 14 bases between. Germline assignment: CDR1 PRHDT and CDR2 FYEKMQ (reference sequence). The CDR3 spans 12 residues. The CDR3 coding sequence is TGTGCCAGCAGCTTAGCAAGTTGGGCTCTTTACTTC. Translated, it gives CASSLASWALYF.

The V call is TRBV25-1, the J call TRBJ1-2; D perhaps matches TRBD1 (6 bases). This CDR3 contains 16 residues. The germline V gene encodes CDR1 MGHDK and CDR2 SYGVNS. Trimming took off 1 base at V and 2 bases at J, with 14 bases between the two ends. In DNA, the CDR3 is TGTGCCAGCAGTGAATCCCCGACAGGAGGAAACTATGGCTACACCTTC. Translated, it gives CASSESPTGGNYGYTF.

J is TRBJ1-4 and V is TRBV13, with unresolved D. CDR1 PRHDT and CDR2 FYEKMQ come from the germline V gene (reference sequence). The CDR3 is made up of 12 amino acids. With 5 bases removed from V and 3 bases from J, the gap between germline ends came to 4 bases. The CDR3 reads CASSLPNEKLFF. Here the CDR3 DNA reads TGTGCCAGCAGCCTCCCTAATGAAAAACTGTTTTTT.

The chain links TRBV18 to TRBJ2-7; weak D call: TRBD1 (6 bases). CDR3 size: 14 residues. Germline CDR1 reads KGHSH; CDR2 reads LQKENI. Trimming removed 4 bases from V and 5 bases from J, with 15 bases in between. CDR3 sequence reads: CASSLTGSVNEQYF. In DNA, the CDR3 is TGTGCCAGCTCACTTACAGGGTCGGTAAACGAGCAGTACTTC.

The chain joins TRBV6-1 to TRBJ2-7; possible D gene TRBD2, 7 bases. V lost 5 bases and J lost 7, with 15 bases in between. This CDR3 contains 13 residues. The germline gives CDR1 MNHNS, CDR2 SASEGT. CDR3 amino acids: CASSWTVGGEQYF. CDR3 in DNA: TGTGCCAGCAGTTGGACAGTGGGAGGGGAGCAGTACTTC.

This CDR3 reads CASSSSRDRTGELFF. CDR3 coding DNA: TGTGCCAGCAGCTCGTCCCGGGACAGAACCGGGGAGCTGTTTTTT. The chain has TRBV7-7 and TRBJ2-2; TRBD1 agrees at 7 bases. Losses at the gene ends were 4 bases for V and 5 bases for J; bases not matched to a gene: 7. There are 15 residues in the CDR3. In germline, CDR1 is SSHAT, CDR2 FNYEAQ (reference sequence).

The CDR3: CSVGMTGGNTEAFF. Written as DNA, the CDR3 is TGCAGCGTTGGTATGACAGGAGGTAACACTGAAGCTTTCTTT. The chain joins TRBV29-1 to TRBJ1-1, with TRBD1 as a possible D gene (6 bases). Germline V lookup: CDR1 SQVTM, CDR2 ANQGSEA. The CDR3 runs to 14 residues. Trimming removed 4 bases from V and 2 bases from J, with 14 bases in between.

This rearrangement joins TRBV6-4 to TRBJ2-5, with D unresolved. The V gene's germline CDR1 is MRHNA and CDR2 SNTAGT. Trimming stripped 6 bases from V and 7 bases from J, with 6 bases between. The CDR3 loop spans 10 amino acids. The CDR3 region has the DNA TGTGCCAGCAGGACGGGGACCCAGTACTTC. Protein: CASRTGTQYF.

J is TRBJ1-3 and V is TRBV30; D uncertain. In germline, CDR1 is GTSNPN, CDR2 SVGIG (reference sequence). The CDR3 sequence is 12 residues long. V gave up 3 bases and J gave up 7 bases, with 10 bases separating them. CDR3 bases: TGTGCCTGGAGGCTTCTAGCCAACACCATATATTTT. This sequence encodes CAWRLLANTIYF. Together with reference TRBV30 and TRBJ1-3, the CDR3 gives the full variable domain: SQTIHQWPATLVQPVGSPLSLECTVEGTSNPNLYWYRQAAGRGLQLLFYSVGIGQISSEVPQNLSASRPQDRQFILSSKKLLLSDSGFYLCAWRLLANTIYFGEGSWLTVV.

The chain uses TRBV28 and TRBJ1-6, with D tentatively TRBD1 (5 bases). This CDR3 region has 15 residues. The germline gives CDR1 MDHEN, CDR2 SYDVKM. Trimming cost V 3 bases and J 7 bases, with 13 bases left between them. The CDR3 sequence is CASSFSGGRNSPLHF. The CDR3 coding sequence is TGTGCCAGCAGTTTTTCCGGGGGAAGAAATTCACCCCTCCACTTT.

The rearrangement uses TRBV5-4 and TRBJ1-6; 9 bases align to TRBD1. Germline V lookup: CDR1 SGHNT, CDR2 YYREEE (reference sequence). Unmatched junction bases numbered 10, after V lost 4 bases and J lost 11 bases. CDR3 length equals 15 residues. CDR3 coding DNA: TGTGCCAGCAGCCGCGCCGGGACAGGGATACCACCCCTCCACTTT. Translation: CASSRAGTGIPPLHF. Full variable domain (outside the CDR3, taken from reference TRBV5-4 and TRBJ1-6): ETGVTQSPTHLIKTRGQQVTLRCSSQSGHNTVSWYQQALGQGPQFIFQYYREEENGRGNFPPRFSGLQFPNYSSELNVNALELDDSALYLCASSRAGTGIPPLHFGNGTRLTVT.

J is TRBJ2-7 and V is TRBV11-2; no definite D call. The CDR3 has 11 residues. V dropped 5 bases and J dropped 7 bases, with 9 bases sitting between them. Germline loops: CDR1 SGHAT, CDR2 FQNNGV. This chain's CDR3 is CASSVTGEQYF. The CDR3 nucleotides are TGTGCCAGCAGCGTGACTGGGGAGCAGTACTTC.

V usage is TRBV2 and J usage is TRBJ2-1, with 8 bases fitting TRBD1. The CDR3 sequence is 13 residues long. Germline-derived CDR1 and CDR2 are SNHLY and FYNNEI. Trimming at V came to 8 bases and at J to 2 bases, leaving 2 bases not matched to a gene. The CDR3 here is CASAGGTYNEQFF. The CDR3, as DNA: TGTGCCAGCGCAGGGGGCACCTACAATGAGCAGTTCTTC.

This chain joins TRBV9 and TRBJ1-1, with a weak D call TRBD1 (5 bases). The CDR3 is 14 residues long. CDR1 and CDR2 from the germline V gene are SGDLS and YYNGEE. Trimming stripped 4 bases from V and 1 base from J, with 11 bases between. The CDR3 DNA reads as TGTGCCAGCAGCTCCACCCAGGGGAACACTGAAGCTTTCTTT. Amino acid sequence: CASSSTQGNTEAFF.

The rearrangement joins TRBV4-1 to TRBJ1-5; 8 bases match TRBD1. The CDR3 is 15 amino acids. Germline V gives CDR1 MGHRA, CDR2 YSYEKL. V was clipped by 3 bases and J by 5 bases; unmatched bases: 6. The CDR3 DNA reads as TGCGCCAGCAGCCAGAGACAGGGGAAGGATCAGCCCCAGCATTTT. It encodes CASSQRQGKDQPQHF.